This T cell receptor beta chain was sequenced in a study of blood T cell repertoires in COVID-19. The overall study: The United States, Italy and Spain provided the acute and convalescent COVID-19 samples. PBMCs, B-cell-depleted T cells, or T cells provided the cDNA or gDNA that made up the material.

The J segment lost 4 bases and the V segment lost 1 base, leaving 9 bases of the junction unmatched. This CDR3 is built from 16 residues. The V gene's germline CDR1 is KGHSH and CDR2 LQKENI. In the study's own analysis: Amplifying reference gene primers gave estimates of nucleated cell counts. The repertoire was sequenced with immunoSEQ multiplex PCR; TCRdb's copy has only in-frame clones and lacks some. D and trimming were read from the DNA, whereas the V and J calls and clone size are those reported in that table. Altogether under 200,000 clones are present, about 90% being singletons, with the ten largest covering around a fifth.

The TCR sequence derives from a man aged 60-69 years with active or convalescent COVID-19. Sequenced input: peripheral blood. The chain uses TRBV18 and TRBJ2-5; 7 bases map to TRBD1. The CDR3, as DNA: TGTGCCAGCTCACCACTCGGACAGGTTTCGGGAGAGACCCAGTACTTC. Translating gives CASSPLGQVSGETQYF.